A selection of T cell receptor beta chains follows, all from one sample in a study of blood T cell repertoires in COVID-19. Clones were sequenced by immunoSEQ multiplex PCR, and TCRdb holds only the in-frame ones, with some missing. The sample has about 170,000 clones; 85% to 90% are singletons. The sample comprised peripheral blood. The receptors stem from a woman aged 55 to 70 with COVID-19, enrolled during active disease. Each CDR3 is given with its conserved first and last residue. Fields, in order: J gene, clone size, D gene, V gene, CDR3 protein, CDR3 DNA. The D gene is left open where the match is weak. The size entry is marked missing in some rows and otherwise reads once, few, many or a size class.

j_gene: TRBJ1-2; abundance: NA; d_gene: NA; v_gene: TRBV19; CDR3aa: CASSTTGIGYTF; CDR3nt: TGTGCCAGTAGTACCACAGGGATCGGCTACACCTTC
j_gene: TRBJ2-7; abundance: NA; d_gene: NA; v_gene: TRBV28; CDR3aa: CASSYAGGSLIEQYF; CDR3nt: TGTGCCAGCAGTTACGCCGGGGGAAGTTTGATAGAGCAGTACTTC
j_gene: TRBJ2-7; abundance: NA; d_gene: TRBD1; v_gene: TRBV6-5; CDR3aa: CASSSPSDREQYF; CDR3nt: TGTGCCAGCAGTTCGCCGTCGGACAGGGAGCAGTACTTC
j_gene: TRBJ1-5; abundance: few; d_gene: NA; v_gene: TRBV6-5; CDR3aa: CASSEGVNQPQHF; CDR3nt: TGTGCCAGCAGCGAGGGGGTAAATCAGCCCCAGCATTTT
j_gene: TRBJ1-5; abundance: NA; d_gene: TRBD1; v_gene: TRBV18; CDR3aa: CASSRIPGQASNQPQHF; CDR3nt: TGTGCCAGCTCGAGGATCCCGGGACAGGCAAGCAATCAGCCCCAGCATTTT
j_gene: TRBJ2-7; abundance: NA; d_gene: NA; v_gene: TRBV11-1; CDR3aa: CASSLAQGSYEQYF; CDR3nt: TGTGCCAGCAGCTTAGCGCAGGGGAGCTACGAGCAGTACTTC
j_gene: TRBJ2-7; abundance: NA; d_gene: NA; v_gene: TRBV5-5; CDR3aa: CASSLVGNPYEQYF; CDR3nt: TGTGCCAGCAGCTTGGTCGGGAACCCCTACGAGCAGTACTTC
j_gene: TRBJ1-2; abundance: NA; d_gene: NA; v_gene: TRBV27; CDR3aa: CASRGRENYGYTF; CDR3nt: TGTGCCAGCCGGGGACGGGAGAACTATGGCTACACCTTC
j_gene: TRBJ2-7; abundance: NA; d_gene: TRBD1; v_gene: TRBV19; CDR3aa: CASEPGQGSYEQYF; CDR3nt: TGTGCCAGCGAACCGGGACAGGGCTCCTACGAGCAGTACTTC
j_gene: TRBJ2-2; abundance: NA; d_gene: NA; v_gene: TRBV7-8; CDR3aa: CASSFLAGPNTGELFF; CDR3nt: TGTGCCAGCAGCTTCTTGGCGGGGCCGAACACCGGGGAGCTGTTTTTT
j_gene: TRBJ2-4; abundance: NA; d_gene: NA; v_gene: TRBV4-1; CDR3aa: CASSQDPLAKNIQYF; CDR3nt: TGCGCCAGCAGCCAAGATCCCCTAGCCAAAAACATTCAGTACTTC
j_gene: TRBJ2-7; abundance: NA; d_gene: NA; v_gene: TRBV7-2; CDR3aa: CASSPLYDSSYEQYF; CDR3nt: TGTGCCAGCAGCCCCCTATACGACAGCTCCTACGAGCAGTACTTC
j_gene: TRBJ2-4; abundance: once; d_gene: NA; v_gene: TRBV24-1; CDR3aa: CATSDQAPSAKNIQYF; CDR3nt: TGTGCCACCAGTGACCAAGCCCCTTCGGCCAAAAACATTCAGTACTTC
j_gene: TRBJ2-3; abundance: NA; d_gene: TRBD2; v_gene: TRBV5-4; CDR3aa: CASSPGLAGGPDTQYF; CDR3nt: TGTGCCAGCAGCCCAGGACTAGCGGGAGGGCCGGATACGCAGTATTTT
j_gene: TRBJ2-7; abundance: NA; d_gene: TRBD2; v_gene: TRBV7-7; CDR3aa: CASSPVLAGGTYEQYF; CDR3nt: TGTGCTAGCAGCCCCGTCCTAGCGGGAGGGACCTACGAGCAGTACTTC
j_gene: TRBJ1-2; abundance: NA; d_gene: TRBD1; v_gene: TRBV6-6; CDR3aa: CASSYSRGGADYGYTF; CDR3nt: TGTGCCAGCAGTTACTCGAGAGGGGGCGCAGACTATGGCTACACCTTC
j_gene: TRBJ1-1; abundance: NA; d_gene: TRBD1; v_gene: TRBV5-6; CDR3aa: CASRFGTGVKAFF; CDR3nt: TGTGCCAGCAGGTTCGGGACAGGGGTGAAAGCTTTCTTT